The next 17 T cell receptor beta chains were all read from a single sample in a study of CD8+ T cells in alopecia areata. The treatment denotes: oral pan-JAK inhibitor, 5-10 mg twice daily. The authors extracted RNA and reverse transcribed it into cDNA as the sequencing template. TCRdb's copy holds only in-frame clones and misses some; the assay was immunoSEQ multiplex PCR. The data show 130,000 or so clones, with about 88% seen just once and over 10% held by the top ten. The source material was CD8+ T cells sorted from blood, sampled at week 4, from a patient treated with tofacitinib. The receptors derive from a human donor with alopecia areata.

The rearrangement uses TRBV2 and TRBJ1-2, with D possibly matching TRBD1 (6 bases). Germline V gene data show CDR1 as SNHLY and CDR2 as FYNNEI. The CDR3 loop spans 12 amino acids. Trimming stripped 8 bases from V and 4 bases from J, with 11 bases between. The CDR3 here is CASGGGSYGYTF. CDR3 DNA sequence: TGTGCCAGCGGGGGCGGGTCCTATGGCTACACCTTC.

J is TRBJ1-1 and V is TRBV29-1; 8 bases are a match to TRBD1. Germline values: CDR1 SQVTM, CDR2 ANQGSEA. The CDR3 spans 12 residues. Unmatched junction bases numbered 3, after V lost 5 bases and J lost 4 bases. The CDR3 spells CSVSTGGTEAFF. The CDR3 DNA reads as TGCAGCGTTTCCACAGGGGGCACTGAAGCTTTCTTT.

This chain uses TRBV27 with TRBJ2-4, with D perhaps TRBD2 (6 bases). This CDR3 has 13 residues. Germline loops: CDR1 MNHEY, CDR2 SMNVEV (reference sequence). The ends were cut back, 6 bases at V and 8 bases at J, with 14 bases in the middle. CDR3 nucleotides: TGTGCCAGCAGGACCGACGGGGGAGACATTCAGTACTTC. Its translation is CASRTDGGDIQYF.

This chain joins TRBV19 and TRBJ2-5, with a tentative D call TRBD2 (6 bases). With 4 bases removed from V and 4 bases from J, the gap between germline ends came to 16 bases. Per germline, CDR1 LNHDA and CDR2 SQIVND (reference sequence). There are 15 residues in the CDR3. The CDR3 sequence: CASSRDSLSGETQYF. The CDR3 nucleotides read TGTGCCAGTAGTAGGGACTCGCTATCGGGAGAGACCCAGTACTTC. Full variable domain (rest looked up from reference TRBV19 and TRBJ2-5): DGGITQSPKYLFRKEGQNVTLSCEQNLNHDAMYWYRQDPGQGLRLIYYSQIVNDFQKGDIAEGYSVSREKKESFPLTVTSAQKNPTAFYLCASSRDSLSGETQYFGPGTRLLVL.

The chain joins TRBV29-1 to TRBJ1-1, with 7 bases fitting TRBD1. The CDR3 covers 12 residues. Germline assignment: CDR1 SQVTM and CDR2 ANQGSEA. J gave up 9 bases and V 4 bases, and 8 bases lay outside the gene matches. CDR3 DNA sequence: TGCAGCGTTGGTGACGGACAGGCGAAAGCTTTCTTT. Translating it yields CSVGDGQAKAFF.

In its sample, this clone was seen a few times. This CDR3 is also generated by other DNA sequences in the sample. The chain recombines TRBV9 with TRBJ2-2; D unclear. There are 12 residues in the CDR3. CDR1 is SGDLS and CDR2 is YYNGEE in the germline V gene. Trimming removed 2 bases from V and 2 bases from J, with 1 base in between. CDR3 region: CASSVNTGELFF. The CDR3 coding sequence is TGTGCCAGCAGCGTCAACACCGGGGAGCTGTTTTTT.

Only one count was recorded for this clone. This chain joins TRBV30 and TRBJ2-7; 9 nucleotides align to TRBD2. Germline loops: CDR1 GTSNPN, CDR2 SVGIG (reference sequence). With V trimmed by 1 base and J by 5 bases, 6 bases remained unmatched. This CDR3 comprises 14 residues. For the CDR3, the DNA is TGTGCCTGGAGTGCCCTAGCGGGACGGGACGAGCAGTACTTC. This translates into CAWSALAGRDEQYF.

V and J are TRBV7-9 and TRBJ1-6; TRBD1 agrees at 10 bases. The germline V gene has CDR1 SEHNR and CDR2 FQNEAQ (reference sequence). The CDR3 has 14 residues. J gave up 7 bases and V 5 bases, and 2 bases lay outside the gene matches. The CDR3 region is CASSGTGVNSPLHF. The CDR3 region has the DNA TGTGCCAGCAGCGGGACAGGGGTCAATTCACCCCTCCACTTT.

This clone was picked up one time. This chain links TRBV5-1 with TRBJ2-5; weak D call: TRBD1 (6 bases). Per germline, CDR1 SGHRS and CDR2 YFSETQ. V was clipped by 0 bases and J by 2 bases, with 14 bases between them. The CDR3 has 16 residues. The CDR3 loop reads CASSLVPGTRQETQYF. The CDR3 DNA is TGCGCCAGCAGCTTGGTTCCCGGGACACGTCAAGAGACCCAGTACTTC.

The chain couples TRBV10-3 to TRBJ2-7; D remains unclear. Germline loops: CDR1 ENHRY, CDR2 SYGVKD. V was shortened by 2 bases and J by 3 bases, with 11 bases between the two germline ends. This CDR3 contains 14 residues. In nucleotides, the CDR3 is TGTGCCATCAGTGAGGCCGAGACCTACTACGAGCAGTACTTC. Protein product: CAISEAETYYEQYF.

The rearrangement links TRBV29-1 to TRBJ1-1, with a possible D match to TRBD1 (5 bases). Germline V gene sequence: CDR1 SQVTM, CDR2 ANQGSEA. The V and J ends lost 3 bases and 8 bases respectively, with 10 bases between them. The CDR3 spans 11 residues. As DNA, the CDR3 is TGCAGCGTTGATAGGGGACTCGAAGCTTTCTTT. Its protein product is CSVDRGLEAFF. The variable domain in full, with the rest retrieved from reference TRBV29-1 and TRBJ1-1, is SAVISQKPSRDICQRGTSLTIQCQVDSQVTMMFWYRQQPGQSLTLIATANQGSEATYESGFVIDKFPISRPNLTFSTLTVSNMSPEDSSIYLCSVDRGLEAFFGQGTRLTVV.

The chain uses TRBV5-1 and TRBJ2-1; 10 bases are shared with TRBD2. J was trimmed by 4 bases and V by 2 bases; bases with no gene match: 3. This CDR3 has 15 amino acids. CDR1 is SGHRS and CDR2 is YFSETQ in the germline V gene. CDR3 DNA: TGCGCCAGCAGCTTCCCTAGCGGGGGTTACAATGAGCAGTTCTTC. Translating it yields CASSFPSGGYNEQFF.

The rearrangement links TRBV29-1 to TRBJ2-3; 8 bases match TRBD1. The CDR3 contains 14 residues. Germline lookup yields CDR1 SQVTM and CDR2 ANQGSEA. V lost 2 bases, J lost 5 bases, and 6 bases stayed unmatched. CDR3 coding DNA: TGCAGCGTTGAACGGCAGGGGGCTAGAGATACGCAGTATTTT. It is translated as CSVERQGARDTQYF.

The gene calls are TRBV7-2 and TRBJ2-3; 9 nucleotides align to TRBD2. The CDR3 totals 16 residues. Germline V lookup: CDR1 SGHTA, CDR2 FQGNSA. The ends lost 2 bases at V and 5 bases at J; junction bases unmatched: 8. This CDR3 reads CASSLWRGGLIDTQYF. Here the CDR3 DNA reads TGTGCCAGCAGCTTATGGCGGGGGGGGCTCATAGATACGCAGTATTTT.

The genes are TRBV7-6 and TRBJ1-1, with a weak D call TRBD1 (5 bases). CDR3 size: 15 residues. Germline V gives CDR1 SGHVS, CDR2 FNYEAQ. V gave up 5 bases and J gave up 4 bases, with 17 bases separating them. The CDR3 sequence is CASSNWGGVGTEAFF. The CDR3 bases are TGTGCCAGCAGCAACTGGGGGGGAGTTGGCACTGAAGCTTTCTTT.

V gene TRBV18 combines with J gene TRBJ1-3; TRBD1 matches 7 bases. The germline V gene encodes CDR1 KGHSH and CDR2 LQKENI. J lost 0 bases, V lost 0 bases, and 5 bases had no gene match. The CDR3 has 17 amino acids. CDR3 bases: TGTGCCAGCTCACCACCCGGGACAGAGATCTCTGGAAACACCATATATTTT. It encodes CASSPPGTEISGNTIYF. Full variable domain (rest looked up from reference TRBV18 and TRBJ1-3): NAGVMQNPRHLVRRRGQEARLRCSPMKGHSHVYWYRQLPEEGLKFMVYLQKENIIDESGMPKERFSAEFPKEGPSILRIQQVVRGDSAAYFCASSPPGTEISGNTIYFGEGSWLTVV.

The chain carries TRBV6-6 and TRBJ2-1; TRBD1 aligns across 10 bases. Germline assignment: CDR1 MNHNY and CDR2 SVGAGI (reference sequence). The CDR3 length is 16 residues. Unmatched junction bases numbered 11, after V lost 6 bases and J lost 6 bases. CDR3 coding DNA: TGTGCCAGCAGAGTGGGGGGGACAGGGGCGCGCAATGAGCAGTTCTTC. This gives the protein CASRVGGTGARNEQFF.